The 25 T cell receptor beta chains below were found in one sample sequenced in a study of memory CD4+ T cells and cytomegalovirus serostatus. The sort gate was single viable CD3+CD4+CD8-CD45RO+ cells for memory CD4+ T cells. Assay used: immunoSEQ multiplex PCR; TCRdb lists only in-frame clones, some missing. The table lists 28,000 or so clones, about 78% of them singletons. Sequencing was done on a sample of memory CD4+ T cells from blood. The origin of the receptors is an adult in good health and CMV-seronegative.

This clone was observed a handful of times. The chain uses TRBV5-1 and TRBJ1-1; D ambiguous. The V end was cut by 0 bases, the J end by 4 bases, with 10 bases between. Germline assignment: CDR1 SGHRS and CDR2 YFSETQ. The CDR3 extends over 14 amino acids. CDR3 protein: CASSLGRDGTEAFF. As DNA, the CDR3 is TGCGCCAGCAGCTTGGGACGGGATGGCACTGAAGCTTTCTTT.

CDR3 DNA: TGTGCCAGCTCACCAAGCATCCTCGAGCAGTACTTC. Protein product: CASSPSILEQYF. The J gene is TRBJ2-7, the V gene TRBV18; D gene unclear. V was shortened by 2 bases and J by 6 bases, with 8 bases between the two germline ends. CDR1 is KGHSH and CDR2 is LQKENI in the germline V gene. The CDR3 covers 12 residues.

This clone was picked up one time. The genes are TRBV5-4 and TRBJ2-7; D is undetermined. The CDR3 loop spans 13 amino acids. The V gene lost 4 bases and the J gene lost 7 bases, with 15 bases spanning the gap. Germline lookup yields CDR1 SGHNT and CDR2 YYREEE (reference sequence). The CDR3, as DNA: TGTGCCAGCAGCCCGCCCGAGGCCCGGGAGCAGTACTTC. Translating it yields CASSPPEAREQYF.

The V gene is TRBV5-6, the J gene TRBJ1-1, with D possibly TRBD1 on 6 matching bases. Germline CDR1 and CDR2: SGHDT and YYEEEE. The CDR3 sequence is 16 residues long. The ends were cut back, 2 bases at V and 0 bases at J, with 14 bases in the middle. CDR3 DNA: TGTGCCAGCAGCTTTGGGGGCGGAACCGTGAACACTGAAGCTTTCTTT. It yields the protein CASSFGGGTVNTEAFF.

V usage is TRBV21-1 and J usage is TRBJ2-7; TRBD2 is taken as the D call from the table, unchecked against the DNA. TRBV21-1 is listed as a pseudogene. The CDR3 length is 11 residues. The DNA for the CDR3 is TGTGCCAGCACCGAGGGCAACGAGCAGTACTTC. Its protein product is CASTEGNEQYF.

Notes on this clone: One end of the junction varies from germline; a read error may be responsible. The chain carries TRBV14 and TRBJ2-7; 14 bases fit TRBD2. Germline assignment: CDR1 SGHDN and CDR2 FVKESK. The CDR3 totals 13 residues. CDR3 amino acids: CASSLGLAGAMNF. The CDR3, as DNA: TGTGCCAGCAGCCTGGGACTAGCGGGGGCCATGAACTTC. The whole variable domain, filled in from reference TRBV14 and TRBJ2-7, reads EAGVTQFPSHSVIEKGQTVTLRCDPISGHDNLYWYRRVMGKEIKFLLHFVKESKQDESGMPNNRFLAERTGGTYSTLKVQPAELEDSGVYFCASSLGLAGAMNFGPGTRLTVT.

The rearrangement links TRBV18 to TRBJ1-2; weak D call: TRBD1 (6 bases). CDR1 is KGHSH, CDR2 LQKENI, per germline. This CDR3 contains 12 residues. The V end lost 4 bases, the J end lost 6 bases, and 9 bases lay between the germline ends. CDR3: CASSRNRDGYTF. In nucleotides, the CDR3 is TGTGCCAGCTCACGAAACAGGGATGGCTACACCTTC. Variable domain in full (rest from reference TRBV18 and TRBJ1-2): NAGVMQNPRHLVRRRGQEARLRCSPMKGHSHVYWYRQLPEEGLKFMVYLQKENIIDESGMPKERFSAEFPKEGPSILRIQQVVRGDSAAYFCASSRNRDGYTFGSGTRLTVV.

This chain joins TRBV19 and TRBJ2-3, with 7 bases lining up with TRBD2. Germline lookup yields CDR1 LNHDA and CDR2 SQIVND (reference sequence). V gave up 7 bases and J gave up 6 bases; unmatched junction bases: 16. The CDR3 contains 16 residues. The CDR3 coding sequence is TGTGCCAGTACCCTTTGGGGCGGGAGAACTACTGATACGCAGTATTTT. Translating it yields CASTLWGGRTTDTQYF.

This clone was seen only a few times. The rearrangement joins TRBV9 to TRBJ1-2; TRBD1 matches at 11 bases. This CDR3 is 13 amino acids long. The V gene end was trimmed by 5 bases and the J gene end by 6 bases; junction bases not matched to a gene: 3. Germline CDR1 and CDR2: SGDLS and YYNGEE. This CDR3 is CASRRTGGHGYTF. The CDR3 bases are TGTGCCAGCAGACGGACAGGGGGCCATGGCTACACCTTC.

The V and J genes are TRBV11-1 and TRBJ2-5; possibly TRBD2 for D (5 bases). Deletions cut 8 bases from V and 1 base from J, with 11 bases between. In germline, CDR1 is SGHAT, CDR2 FQDESV (reference sequence). The CDR3 consists of 13 residues. DNA for the CDR3: TGTGCCAGCGGGAGAGCCAGCCAAGAGACCCAGTACTTC. Encoded protein: CASGRASQETQYF.

The CDR3 region has the DNA TGCAGCGCCCGACAGAAAGTTTCCACAGATACGCAGTATTTT. This translates into CSARQKVSTDTQYF. V usage is TRBV29-1 and J usage is TRBJ2-3; D is possibly TRBD1 (5 bases). The V end lost 7 bases, the J end lost 2 bases, and 16 bases lay between the germline ends. Germline values: CDR1 SQVTM, CDR2 ANQGSEA. This CDR3 comprises 14 residues.

Details on this clone: Other DNA variants within this sample encode the same CDR3. The gene calls are TRBV7-9 and TRBJ2-2; 12 positions match TRBD2. The CDR3 runs to 18 residues. Per the germline V gene, CDR1 is SEHNR and CDR2 is FQNEAQ (reference sequence). The ends lost 2 bases at V and 6 bases at J; junction bases unmatched: 10. The CDR3 DNA reads as TGTGCCAGCAGCTTACCGCCCCGACTAGCGGGAGTAGCCGGGGAGCTGTTTTTT. Its protein is CASSLPPRLAGVAGELFF.

The chain employs TRBV29-1 and TRBJ1-2; 10 bases are a match to TRBD1. CDR1 SQVTM and CDR2 ANQGSEA come from the germline V gene. V dropped 4 bases and J dropped 7; count of bases not matched to a gene: 3. The CDR3 runs to 12 residues. Here the CDR3 reads CSVGGQGLGYTF. CDR3 DNA: TGCAGCGTTGGGGGACAGGGGCTTGGCTACACCTTC. Full variable domain (outside the CDR3, taken from reference TRBV29-1 and TRBJ1-2): SAVISQKPSRDICQRGTSLTIQCQVDSQVTMMFWYRQQPGQSLTLIATANQGSEATYESGFVIDKFPISRPNLTFSTLTVSNMSPEDSSIYLCSVGGQGLGYTFGSGTRLTVV.

This chain uses TRBV18 with TRBJ2-3; 8 nucleotides line up with TRBD2. CDR1 is KGHSH and CDR2 is LQKENI in the germline V gene. The CDR3 runs 14 residues. Trimming cost V 1 base and J 6 bases; bases outside gene matches: 3. CDR3 in DNA: TGTGCCAGCTCACCACGGACTAGCCGGGATACGCAGTATTTT. Amino acid sequence: CASSPRTSRDTQYF.

The chain uses TRBV10-3 and TRBJ2-2, with 8 bases aligning to TRBD2. CDR1 and CDR2 (germline): ENHRY, SYGVKD. After removal of 6 bases from V and 0 bases from J, the junction contained 0 bases not matched to a gene. This CDR3 has 14 residues. DNA for the CDR3: TGTGCCATCAGGGGACTAGCGAACACCGGGGAGCTGTTTTTT. Translation: CAIRGLANTGELFF.

This clone was seen a handful of times. CDR3 sequence (DNA): TGTGCCAGCGAGACACGACAGGGTGGCTACACCTTC. Translation gives CASETRQGGYTF. The chain employs TRBV7-9 and TRBJ1-2, with 7 bases identical to TRBD1. J gave up 7 bases and V 8 bases, and 7 bases lay outside the gene matches. Germline lookup yields CDR1 SEHNR and CDR2 FQNEAQ (reference sequence). The CDR3 loop spans 12 amino acids. Supplemented by reference TRBV7-9 and TRBJ1-2, the full variable domain reads DTGVSQNPRHKITKRGQNVTFRCDPISEHNRLYWYRQTLGQGPEFLTYFQNEAQLEKSRLLSDRFSAERPKGSFSTLEIQRTEQGDSAMYLCASETRQGGYTFGSGTRLTVV.

Remarks on this clone: Different DNA sequences within this sample yield the same CDR3. This rearrangement joins TRBV7-9 to TRBJ1-1; TRBD1 is a possible D gene (5 bases). The germline CDR1 and CDR2 sequences are SEHNR and FQNEAQ (reference sequence). The CDR3 spans 14 residues. V was shortened by 5 bases and J by 8 bases, with 18 bases between the two germline ends. For the CDR3, the DNA is TGTGCCAGCAGCCAGCACGGGGGGAAAGGGGAAGCTTTCTTT. It codes for CASSQHGGKGEAFF.

The chain combines TRBV7-2 with TRBJ1-3, with TRBD1 identical over 7 bases. Per germline, CDR1 SGHTA and CDR2 FQGNSA. The CDR3 totals 16 residues. Losses at the gene ends were 5 bases for V and 2 bases for J; bases not matched to a gene: 9. DNA for the CDR3: TGTGCCAGCAGCCCATACACAGGGGCCACTGGAAACACCATATATTTT. Its translation: CASSPYTGATGNTIYF.

The chain has TRBV27 and TRBJ1-5; 8 nucleotides match TRBD1. V trimming: 5 bases; J trimming: 7 bases; junction bases outside the gene matches: 13. The CDR3 runs 16 residues. From germline, CDR1 is MNHEY and CDR2 SMNVEV (reference sequence). The DNA of the CDR3 is TGTGCCAGCAGTAAAAGGCAGGGGGCGTCGGGACAGCCCCAGCATTTT. It codes for CASSKRQGASGQPQHF.

This chain links TRBV29-1 with TRBJ1-1; D gene uncertain. Looked up from germline, CDR1 is SQVTM and CDR2 is ANQGSEA. CDR3 size: 13 residues. Trimming stripped 4 bases from V and 0 bases from J, with 9 bases between. The CDR3 loop reads CSVVSAMNTEAFF. CDR3 DNA sequence: TGCAGCGTTGTAAGCGCGATGAACACTGAAGCTTTCTTT. Drawing the rest from reference TRBV29-1 and TRBJ1-1, the complete variable domain is SAVISQKPSRDICQRGTSLTIQCQVDSQVTMMFWYRQQPGQSLTLIATANQGSEATYESGFVIDKFPISRPNLTFSTLTVSNMSPEDSSIYLCSVVSAMNTEAFFGQGTRLTVV.

The CDR3 loop reads CASSVQGTTYNEQFF. For the CDR3, the DNA is TGTGCCAGCAGCGTACAAGGGACTACTTACAATGAGCAGTTCTTC. V and J are TRBV9 and TRBJ2-1, with 7 bases identical to TRBD2. Trimming cost V 1 base and J 4 bases; bases outside gene matches: 5. Germline assignment: CDR1 SGDLS and CDR2 YYNGEE. This CDR3 has 15 amino acids.

The rearrangement joins TRBV6-6 to TRBJ2-5; D possibly matches TRBD1 or TRBD2 (5 bases each). V dropped 10 bases and J dropped 2 bases, with 11 bases sitting between them. In germline, CDR1 is MNHNY, CDR2 SVGAGI (reference sequence). The CDR3 is made up of 12 amino acids. CDR3 sequence reads: CATGSEQETQYF. In DNA, the CDR3 is TGTGCCACAGGGAGTGAACAAGAGACCCAGTACTTC.

The CDR3 sequence: CASSLGGTGIETQYF. For the CDR3, the DNA is TGCGCCAGCAGCTTGGGGGGAACAGGGATCGAGACCCAGTACTTC. This chain connects TRBV5-1 to TRBJ2-5; D is perhaps TRBD1 (6 bases). The CDR3 is 15 amino acids. Looked up from germline, CDR1 is SGHRS and CDR2 is YFSETQ. Trimming removed 0 bases at V and 5 bases at J, with 14 bases between.

V gene TRBV29-1 combines with J gene TRBJ2-7; 7 nucleotides agree with TRBD1. V shed 4 bases and J 4 bases; nucleotides not matched to a gene: 4. The CDR3 covers 12 residues. Germline CDR1 and CDR2: SQVTM and ANQGSEA. DNA for the CDR3: TGCAGCGTTGCGACACAGGGGTACGAGCAGTACTTC. Residues: CSVATQGYEQYF.

This rearrangement joins TRBV6-1 to TRBJ2-7; the match to TRBD1 covers 7 bases. The CDR3 spans 15 residues. Trimming took 7 bases from V and 3 from J; bases not matched to a gene: 12. Germline CDR1 and CDR2: MNHNS and SASEGT. CDR3 amino acids: CASTFPPGTDYEQYF. The CDR3 coding sequence is TGTGCCAGCACCTTTCCCCCCGGGACAGACTACGAGCAGTACTTC.